The present TCR beta chain was sequenced within a study of T-cell reconstitution after alpha-beta-depleted transplantation in children (TCRdb year 2016). Background for the entire study: Using TCR repertoire profiling, the study followed T-cell immune reconstitution in a quantitative way in children after TCRalphabeta/CD19-depleted allogeneic hematopoietic cell transplantation.

Library prep was done by PCR. Instrument on record: Illumina HiSeq 2500. TCR library preparation used molecular barcoding, with unique molecular identifiers applied to normalize quantification of the TCRbeta repertoire. TCRdb reworked the public reads: Q25 trimming with fastp, MiXCR clone assembly, productive beta chains retained. One record per CDR3 amino acid sequence lists the most common genes and DNA. The table for this sample lists 600,000 to 700,000 distinct CDR3 sequences; approximately 14% of them were counted only once. The biggest ten clones account for around 0.76% of the sample. This clonotype appeared many times. Its antigen remains undetermined. One base away there is no much larger clone; base qualities are not given. Results the study describes overall, beyond this receptor: The high TCRbeta diversity at day 60 in some patients was ascribed to recipient T cells and intrathymic progenitors that had survived conditioning. Over the following months the frequencies of hyperexpanded clones went down, and after one year T-cell counts and TCRbeta diversity were mostly credited to newly produced T cells. Apparently early alphabetaT-cell count recovery about two months after transplant reportedly relied on only several hundred rapidly expanded clones derived from non-depleted graft cells.

The treatment or condition label corresponds to: allogeneic hematopoietic cell transplantation with graft depleted of TCRalphabeta T cells and CD19 B cells. TCRalphabeta/CD19-depleted allogeneic hematopoietic cell grafts were given to the transplant recipients, all of whom were children. The CDR3 sequence holds 14 residues, the cysteine and phenylalanine included. The entry retains the CDR3 DNA only, 42 bases that are in frame from base 1. V is reduced by 2 bases and J by 1 base, leaving a spacing of 10 bases between them. The CDR1 and CDR2 encoded by the germline V gene are SGHRS and YFSETQ. This sequence was found in a girl aged 2 to 10 with congenital amegakaryocytic thrombocytopenia, due to receive a stem cell transplant. The chain uses TRBV5-1 and TRBJ2-7; the D gene remains uncertain. The sample here was PBMCs, taken before TCRalphabeta/CD19-depleted stem cell transplant. In nucleotide form, the sequence is TGCGCCAGCAGCTTAAGGACGGATTCCTACGAGCAGTACTTC. Translated, this is CASSLRTDSYEQYF.